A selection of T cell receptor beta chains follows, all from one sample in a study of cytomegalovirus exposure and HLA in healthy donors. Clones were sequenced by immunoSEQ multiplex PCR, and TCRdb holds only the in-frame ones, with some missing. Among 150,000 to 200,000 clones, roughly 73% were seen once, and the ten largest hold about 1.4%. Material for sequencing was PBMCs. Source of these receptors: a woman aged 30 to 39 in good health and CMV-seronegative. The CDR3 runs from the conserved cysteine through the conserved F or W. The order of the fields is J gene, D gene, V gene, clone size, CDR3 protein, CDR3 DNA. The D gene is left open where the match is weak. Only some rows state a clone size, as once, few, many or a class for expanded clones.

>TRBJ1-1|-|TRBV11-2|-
CASSLAQDYTNTEAFF
TGTGCCAGCAGCTTAGCCCAGGATTACACCAACACTGAAGCTTTCTTT
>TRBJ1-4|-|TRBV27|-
CASSHGAEGRLFF
TGTGCCAGCAGTCACGGAGCAGAGGGGAGGCTGTTTTTT
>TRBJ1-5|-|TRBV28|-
CASTGSNQPQHF
TGTGCCAGCACCGGTAGCAATCAGCCCCAGCATTTT
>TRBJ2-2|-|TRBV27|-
CASSLFATSIIGELFF
TGTGCCAGCAGTTTATTCGCGACAAGCATTATCGGGGAGCTGTTTTTT
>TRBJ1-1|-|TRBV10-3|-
CAISESNGQKAFF
TGTGCCATCAGTGAGTCCAACGGACAAAAAGCTTTCTTT
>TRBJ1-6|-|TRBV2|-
CASSEAQQANSPLHF
TGTGCCAGCAGTGAAGCGCAACAGGCGAATTCACCCCTCCACTTT
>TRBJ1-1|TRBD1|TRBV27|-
CASRRQGLMNTEAFF
TGTGCCAGCAGGCGACAGGGGCTTATGAACACTGAAGCTTTCTTT
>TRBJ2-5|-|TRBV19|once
CATRISPQETQYF
TGTGCCACCAGGATCTCCCCGCAAGAGACCCAGTACTTC
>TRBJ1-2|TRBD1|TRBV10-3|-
CATQGEANYGYTF
TGTGCCACTCAGGGGGAAGCTAACTATGGCTACACCTTC
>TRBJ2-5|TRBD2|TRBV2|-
CASGGSGGFQETQYF
TGTGCCAGCGGGGGTAGCGGGGGGTTCCAAGAGACCCAGTACTTC
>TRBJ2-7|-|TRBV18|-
CASSPGGASSYEQYF
TGTGCCAGCTCACCAGGAGGGGCCAGCTCCTACGAGCAGTACTTC
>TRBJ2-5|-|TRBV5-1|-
CASSLVARGGETQYF
TGCGCCAGCAGCTTGGTGGCCAGGGGCGGAGAGACCCAGTACTTC
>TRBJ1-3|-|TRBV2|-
CASSGDNSGNTIYF
TGTGCCAGCAGTGGGGACAACTCTGGAAACACCATATATTTT
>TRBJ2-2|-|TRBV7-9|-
CASSLETRATGELFF
TGTGCCAGCAGCTTAGAGACCAGGGCCACCGGGGAGCTGTTTTTT
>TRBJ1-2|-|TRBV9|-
CASSVDPQGWAGYTF
TGTGCCAGCAGCGTAGACCCACAGGGTTGGGCTGGCTACACCTTC
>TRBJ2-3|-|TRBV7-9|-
CATLNLFQGTDTQYF
TGTGCCACCCTAAATCTTTTTCAAGGCACAGATACGCAGTATTTT
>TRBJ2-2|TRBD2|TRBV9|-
CASSVALLAGGPGELFF
TGTGCCAGCAGCGTAGCACTACTAGCGGGGGGGCCCGGGGAGCTGTTTTTT
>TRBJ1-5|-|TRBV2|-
CASTGWVNQPQHF
TGTGCCAGCACCGGGTGGGTCAATCAGCCCCAGCATTTT
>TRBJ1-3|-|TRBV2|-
CASSEQGPDSGNTIYF
TGTGCCAGCAGTGAGCAGGGGCCCGACTCTGGAAACACCATATATTTT
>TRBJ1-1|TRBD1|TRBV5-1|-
CASSPALDRGGTEAFF
TGCGCCAGCAGCCCAGCGCTTGACAGGGGGGGAACTGAAGCTTTCTTT
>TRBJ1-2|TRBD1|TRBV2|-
CASSVQGASYGYTF
TGTGCCAGCAGTGTCCAGGGGGCAAGCTATGGCTACACCTTC
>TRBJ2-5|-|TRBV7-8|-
CASSLSPQGRIEAQYF
TGTGCCAGCAGCTTAAGTCCCCAGGGCAGGATAGAGGCCCAGTACTTC
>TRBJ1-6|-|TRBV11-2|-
CASSFSGYPGSPLHF
TGTGCCAGCAGCTTTTCAGGGTACCCAGGATCACCCCTCCACTTT
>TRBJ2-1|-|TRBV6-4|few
CASSGVDYNEQFF
TGTGCCAGCAGCGGGGTAGATTACAATGAGCAGTTCTTC
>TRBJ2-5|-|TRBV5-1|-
CASSLSTGRETQYF
TGCGCCAGCAGCTTATCTACAGGGCGAGAGACCCAGTACTTC
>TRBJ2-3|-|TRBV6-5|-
CASSYSGLSADTQYF
TGTGCCAGCAGTTACTCGGGACTTTCCGCAGATACGCAGTATTTT
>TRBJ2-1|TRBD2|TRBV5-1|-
CASSLSSGGRGEQFF
TGCGCCAGCAGCTTATCTAGCGGGGGAAGGGGTGAGCAGTTCTTC
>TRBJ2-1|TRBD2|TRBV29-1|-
CSVRLAGSYNEQFF
TGCAGCGTCCGACTAGCTGGGTCCTACAATGAGCAGTTCTTC
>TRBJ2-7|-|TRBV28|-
CASSLSPSYEQYF
TGTGCCAGCAGTTTATCCCCTAGCTACGAGCAGTACTTC
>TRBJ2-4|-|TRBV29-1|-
CSVESGVPKNIQYF
TGCAGCGTTGAGTCGGGAGTACCCAAAAACATTCAGTACTTC
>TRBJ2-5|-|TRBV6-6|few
CASSYSSTGVGETQYF
TGTGCCAGCAGTTACTCGAGCACCGGGGTCGGCGAGACCCAGTACTTC
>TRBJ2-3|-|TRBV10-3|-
CAIKGDTDTQYF
TGTGCCATCAAGGGAGACACAGATACGCAGTATTTT
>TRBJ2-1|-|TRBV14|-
CASSLSAPETGLIF
TGTGCCAGCTCCCTTTCCGCCCCCGAGACAGGCCTAATCTTC
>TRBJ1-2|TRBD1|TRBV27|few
CASSPRQGLYYGYTF
TGTGCCAGCAGTCCCCGACAGGGCCTCTACTATGGCTACACCTTC
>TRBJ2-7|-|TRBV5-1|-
CASSRTVRDYEQYF
TGCGCCAGCAGCAGGACAGTACGAGACTACGAGCAGTACTTC
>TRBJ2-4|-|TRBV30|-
CAWSVQKGVDIQYF
TGTGCCTGGAGTGTCCAAAAGGGGGTTGACATTCAGTACTTC
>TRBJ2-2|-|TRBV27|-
CASSLSILQGELFF
TGTGCCAGCAGTTTATCTATTTTGCAGGGGGAGCTGTTTTTT
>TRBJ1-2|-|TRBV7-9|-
CASSLAVGGQGGYTF
TGTGCCAGCAGCTTAGCGGTGGGAGGCCAAGGGGGCTACACCTTC
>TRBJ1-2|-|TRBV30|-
CAWRFWPTTSYGYTF
TGTGCCTGGAGATTCTGGCCCACCACCTCCTATGGCTACACCTTC
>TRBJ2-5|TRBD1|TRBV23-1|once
CASSPDRDRVKQTQYF
TGCGCCAGCAGTCCCGACCGCGACAGGGTCAAACAGACCCAGTACTTC
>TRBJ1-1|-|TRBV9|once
CASRKEGSNTEAFF
TGTGCCAGCAGAAAGGAGGGGTCGAACACTGAAGCTTTCTTT
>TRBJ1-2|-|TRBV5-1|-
CASSLQGKYTF
TGCGCCAGCAGCTTGCAGGGAAAGTACACCTTC
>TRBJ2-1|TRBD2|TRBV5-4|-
CASRPGSGEYNEQFF
TGTGCCAGCAGGCCTGGGAGCGGGGAGTACAATGAGCAGTTCTTC
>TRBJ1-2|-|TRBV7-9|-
CSGGGSDYGYTF
TGTTCCGGGGGGGGATCCGACTATGGCTACACCTTC
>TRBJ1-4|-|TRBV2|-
CASSGGGAGEKLFF
TGTGCCAGCAGTGGTGGGGGCGCGGGTGAAAAACTGTTTTTT
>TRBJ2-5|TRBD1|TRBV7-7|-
CASSRDRGQTQYF
TGTGCTAGCAGCCGGGACAGGGGACAGACCCAGTACTTC
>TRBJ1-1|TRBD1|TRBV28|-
CASSLWGGQVRAFF
TGTGCCAGCAGTTTATGGGGGGGACAGGTCCGGGCTTTCTTT
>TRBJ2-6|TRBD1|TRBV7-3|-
CASSLRVWDREQSISGANVLTF
TGTGCCAGCAGCTTAAGAGTCTGGGACAGGGAACAATCTATCTCTGGGGCCAACGTCCTGACTTTC
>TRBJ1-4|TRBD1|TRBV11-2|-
CASSLKWDRGLVTNEKLFF
TGTGCCAGCAGCTTAAAATGGGACAGGGGGCTGGTAACTAATGAAAAACTGTTTTTT
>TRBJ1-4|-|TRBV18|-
CASSQSGGLNEKLFF
TGTGCCAGCTCCCAAAGCGGAGGGCTTAATGAAAAACTGTTTTTT
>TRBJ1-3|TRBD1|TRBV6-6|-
CAVQGLGNTIYF
TGTGCCGTACAGGGGTTGGGAAACACCATATATTTT
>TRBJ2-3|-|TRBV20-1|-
CSAAVGDQYF
TGCAGTGCTGCAGTAGGGGATCAGTATTTT
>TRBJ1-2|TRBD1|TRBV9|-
CASSAETGGAWGYTF
TGTGCCAGCAGCGCAGAGACAGGGGGCGCTTGGGGCTACACCTTC
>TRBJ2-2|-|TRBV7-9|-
CASRLSRSTGMAGELFF
TGTGCCAGCAGACTATCTCGTTCAACAGGGATGGCCGGGGAGCTGTTTTTT